This T cell receptor beta chain appears in the sequencing data of a study of cytomegalovirus exposure and HLA in healthy donors. On the study more broadly: Counted in an early data release were about 80 million unique TCRs from HLA-typed donors. Study-level results: Association of a missense DCLRE1C variant with TCR beta V- and J-gene trimming was reported in a later analysis.

This clone turned up a few times. Its antigen is not known. 60 Vbeta and 13 Jbeta primers were used in PCR. TCRdb's copy holds only in-frame clones and misses some; the assay was immunoSEQ multiplex PCR. The profile shows some 92,000 clones, roughly 84% of them singletons. This CDR3 contains 13 residues. CDR1 is SGHRS and CDR2 is YFSETQ in the germline V gene. V shed 3 bases, J shed 7 bases, and the junction held 5 bases outside the gene matches. This receptor was taken from a man aged 30-40 years in good health and CMV-seronegative. The chain carries TRBV5-1 and TRBJ1-2; 8 bases fit TRBD1. The sample consisted of PBMCs. The CDR3: CASSSETGAGYTF. CDR3 nucleotide sequence: TGCGCCAGCAGCTCCGAGACAGGGGCTGGCTACACCTTC.